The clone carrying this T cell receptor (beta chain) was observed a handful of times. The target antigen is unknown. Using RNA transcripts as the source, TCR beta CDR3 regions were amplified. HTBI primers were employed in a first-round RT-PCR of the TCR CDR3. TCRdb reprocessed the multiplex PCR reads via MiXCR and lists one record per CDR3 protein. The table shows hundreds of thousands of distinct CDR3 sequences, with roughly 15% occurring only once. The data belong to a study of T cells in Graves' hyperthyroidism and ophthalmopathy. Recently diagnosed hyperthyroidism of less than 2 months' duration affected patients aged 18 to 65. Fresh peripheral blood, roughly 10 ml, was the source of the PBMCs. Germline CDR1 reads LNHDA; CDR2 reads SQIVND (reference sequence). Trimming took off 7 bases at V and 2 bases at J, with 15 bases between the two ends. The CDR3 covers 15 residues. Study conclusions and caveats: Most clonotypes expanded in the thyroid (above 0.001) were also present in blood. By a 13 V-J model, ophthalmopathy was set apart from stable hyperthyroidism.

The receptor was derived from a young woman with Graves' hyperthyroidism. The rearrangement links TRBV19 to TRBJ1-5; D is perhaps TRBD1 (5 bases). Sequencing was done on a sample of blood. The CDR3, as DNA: TGTGCCAGTAAAATGGGGGGGTTGGGCAATCAGCCCCAGCATTTT. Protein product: CASKMGGLGNQPQHF.